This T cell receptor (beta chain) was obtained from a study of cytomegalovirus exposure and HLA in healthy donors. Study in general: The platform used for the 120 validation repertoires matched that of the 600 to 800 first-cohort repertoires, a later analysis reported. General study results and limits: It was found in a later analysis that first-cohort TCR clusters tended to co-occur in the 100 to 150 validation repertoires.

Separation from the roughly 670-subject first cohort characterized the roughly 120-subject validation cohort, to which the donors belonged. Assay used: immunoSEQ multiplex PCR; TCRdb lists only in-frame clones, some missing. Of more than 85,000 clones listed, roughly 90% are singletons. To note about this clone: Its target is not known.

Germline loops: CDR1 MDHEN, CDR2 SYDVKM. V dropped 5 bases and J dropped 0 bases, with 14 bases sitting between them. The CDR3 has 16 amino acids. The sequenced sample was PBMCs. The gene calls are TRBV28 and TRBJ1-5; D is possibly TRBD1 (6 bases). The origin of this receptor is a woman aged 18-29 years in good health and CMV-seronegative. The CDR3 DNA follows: TGTGCCAGCAGTCGCAGGACAGCATATAGCAATCAGCCCCAGCATTTT. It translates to CASSRRTAYSNQPQHF.